The rows below give T cell receptor beta chains drawn from one sample of a study of T-cell reconstitution after alpha-beta-depleted transplantation in children. Each CDR3 protein is one row after TCRdb ran MiXCR on the PCR reads. The table shows over 90,000 distinct CDR3 sequences, with approximately 6% occurring only once. The starting material was PBMCs, mostly from graft donor cells, obtained 60 days after TCRalphabeta/CD19-depleted stem cell transplant. The receptors come from a female patient between 2 and 15 years old who had a stem cell transplant for Fanconi anemia, so the T cells may come from the graft donor. Each CDR3 is given with its conserved first and last residue. A D gene is named only where the DNA matches it firmly. Clone size is shown for a subset of rows, as once, few, many or a class of expanded clone.

clone_size: .; d_call: TRBD1; v_call: TRBV28; j_call: TRBJ2-3; cdr3_nt: TGTGCCAGCAGTTTACGACAGGGACGGGCAGATACGCAGTATTTT; cdr3_aa: CASSLRQGRADTQYF
clone_size: few; d_call: .; v_call: TRBV6-1; j_call: TRBJ1-2; cdr3_nt: TGTGCCAGCAGTGATGCAGAGTATGGCTACACCTTC; cdr3_aa: CASSDAEYGYTF
clone_size: many; d_call: TRBD1; v_call: TRBV28; j_call: TRBJ2-3; cdr3_nt: TGTGCCAGCAGTTCCCTACAGGGGCGATACACAGATACGCAGTATTTT; cdr3_aa: CASSSLQGRYTDTQYF
clone_size: few; d_call: TRBD2; v_call: TRBV7-8; j_call: TRBJ2-1; cdr3_nt: TGTGCCAGCAGCTCCCTGAGACTAGCGCCTGAGCAGTTCTTC; cdr3_aa: CASSSLRLAPEQFF
clone_size: many; d_call: TRBD1; v_call: TRBV7-9; j_call: TRBJ2-7; cdr3_nt: TGTGCCAGCAGCTTAGCCGGGACAGGGGCCTACGAGCAGTACTTC; cdr3_aa: CASSLAGTGAYEQYF
clone_size: many; d_call: TRBD2; v_call: TRBV2; j_call: TRBJ2-7; cdr3_nt: TGTGCCAGCAGTGAACGAGGGCGGGAGCGTTCCTACGAGCAGTACTTC; cdr3_aa: CASSERGRERSYEQYF
clone_size: .; d_call: .; v_call: TRBV9; j_call: TRBJ2-1; cdr3_nt: TGTGCCAGCAGCGTAGCGGGGTACAATGAGCAGTTCTTC; cdr3_aa: CASSVAGYNEQFF
clone_size: few; d_call: TRBD2; v_call: TRBV28; j_call: TRBJ2-1; cdr3_nt: TGTGCCAGCAGTGGTCCTCTAGCGGGAGGACGCTACAATGAGCAGTTCTTC; cdr3_aa: CASSGPLAGGRYNEQFF
clone_size: many; d_call: TRBD2; v_call: TRBV20-1; j_call: TRBJ2-1; cdr3_nt: TGCAGTGCTAGAAAGGGGGGACTAGCGGCCTACAATGAGCAGTTCTTC; cdr3_aa: CSARKGGLAAYNEQFF
clone_size: .; d_call: .; v_call: TRBV5-3; j_call: TRBJ2-3; cdr3_nt: TGTGCCATCGCCCGGGTGCTTACAGATACGCAGTATTTT; cdr3_aa: CAIARVLTDTQYF
clone_size: .; d_call: .; v_call: TRBV18; j_call: TRBJ2-1; cdr3_nt: TGTGCCAGCTCACAGGGTAGGGGTAATGAGCAGTTCTTC; cdr3_aa: CASSQGRGNEQFF
clone_size: many; d_call: .; v_call: TRBV14; j_call: TRBJ2-4; cdr3_nt: TGTGCCAGCAGCCAAGTTGAGGTCGCCATTCAGTACTTC; cdr3_aa: CASSQVEVAIQYF
clone_size: many; d_call: .; v_call: TRBV20-1; j_call: TRBJ2-4; cdr3_nt: TGCAGTGCTAGAGTATGGCTAGCCAAAAACATTCAGTACTTC; cdr3_aa: CSARVWLAKNIQYF
clone_size: many; d_call: .; v_call: TRBV5-1; j_call: TRBJ2-3; cdr3_nt: TGCGCCAGCAGCTTCCGGGCGGAAGATACGCAGTATTTT; cdr3_aa: CASSFRAEDTQYF
clone_size: .; d_call: TRBD1; v_call: TRBV20-1; j_call: TRBJ1-4; cdr3_nt: TGCAGTGCCCCTGACAGGGTGGGTGAAAAACTGTTTTTT; cdr3_aa: CSAPDRVGEKLFF
clone_size: many; d_call: .; v_call: TRBV4-1; j_call: TRBJ2-7; cdr3_nt: TGCGCCAGCAGCCAAGTGAGGGCCGCCGATCAGTACGAGCAGTACTTC; cdr3_aa: CASSQVRAADQYEQYF
clone_size: many; d_call: .; v_call: TRBV6-2/TRBV6-3; j_call: TRBJ1-2; cdr3_nt: TGTGCCAGCAGTCACAGGGTGACTAACTATGGCTACACCTTC; cdr3_aa: CASSHRVTNYGYTF
clone_size: many; d_call: .; v_call: TRBV3-1; j_call: TRBJ2-5; cdr3_nt: TGTGCCAGCAGCCAGCTCTACCAAGAGACCCAGTACTTC; cdr3_aa: CASSQLYQETQYF
clone_size: many; d_call: TRBD1; v_call: TRBV11-3; j_call: TRBJ2-5; cdr3_nt: TGTGCCAGCAGCCCTAACCTTGACAGGGAAGAAGAGACCCAGTACTTC; cdr3_aa: CASSPNLDREEETQYF
clone_size: .; d_call: TRBD1; v_call: TRBV5-1; j_call: TRBJ1-1; cdr3_nt: TGCGCCAGCAGCTTCCTGACAGGGGGTCAGACTGAAGCTTTCTTT; cdr3_aa: CASSFLTGGQTEAFF
clone_size: .; d_call: TRBD1; v_call: TRBV4-1; j_call: TRBJ1-3; cdr3_nt: TGCGCCAGCAGCCAAGATGGGGAGACAGGGGGCTCTGGAAACACCATATATTTT; cdr3_aa: CASSQDGETGGSGNTIYF
clone_size: many; d_call: TRBD1; v_call: TRBV20-1; j_call: TRBJ1-1; cdr3_nt: TGCAGTGCCCCGGGACAGGGGCGCGTCACTGAAGCTTTCTTT; cdr3_aa: CSAPGQGRVTEAFF
clone_size: many; d_call: .; v_call: TRBV29-1; j_call: TRBJ1-2; cdr3_nt: TGCAGCGTTGAAGACCTGCCCCTCAACTATGGCTACACCTTC; cdr3_aa: CSVEDLPLNYGYTF
clone_size: .; d_call: TRBD1; v_call: TRBV5-6; j_call: TRBJ1-2; cdr3_nt: TGTGCCAGCAGCTTGGAAGGGGGCCGGTATGGCTACACCTTC; cdr3_aa: CASSLEGGRYGYTF
clone_size: .; d_call: .; v_call: TRBV12-3/TRBV12-4; j_call: TRBJ2-2; cdr3_nt: TGTGCCAGCAGTTTAAGGACCGGCACCGGGGAGCTGTTTTTT; cdr3_aa: CASSLRTGTGELFF
clone_size: few; d_call: TRBD2; v_call: TRBV20-1; j_call: TRBJ2-7; cdr3_nt: TGCTGTGCTAGCTCAGCGGGAGGGCCGCTTTTCTACGAGCAGTACTTC; cdr3_aa: CCASSAGGPLFYEQYF
clone_size: many; d_call: .; v_call: TRBV15; j_call: TRBJ2-7; cdr3_nt: TGTGCCACCAGCAGAGATCTCCCCTACGAGCAGTACTTC; cdr3_aa: CATSRDLPYEQYF
clone_size: many; d_call: TRBD1; v_call: TRBV28; j_call: TRBJ2-1; cdr3_nt: TGTGCCAGCAGCTATTATGCCGTTGACGGGACAGGGCAACCCTACAATGAGCAGTTCTTC; cdr3_aa: CASSYYAVDGTGQPYNEQFF
clone_size: many; d_call: TRBD2; v_call: TRBV7-6; j_call: TRBJ2-1; cdr3_nt: TGTGCCAGCAGCTCTAGTAGCGGGGGCTCCTACAATGAGCAGTTCTTC; cdr3_aa: CASSSSSGGSYNEQFF
clone_size: many; d_call: .; v_call: TRBV3-1; j_call: TRBJ2-5; cdr3_nt: TGTGCCAGCAGCCAAAGGGGAATGGGGACCCAGTACTTC; cdr3_aa: CASSQRGMGTQYF
clone_size: many; d_call: TRBD2; v_call: TRBV7-3; j_call: TRBJ2-5; cdr3_nt: TGTGCCAGCAGCTTAACGGGGCTAGCGGAAGAGACCCAGTACTTC; cdr3_aa: CASSLTGLAEETQYF
clone_size: many; d_call: .; v_call: TRBV29-1; j_call: TRBJ2-3; cdr3_nt: TGCAGCGTTGAAGATCTCCCCACGAGCACAGATACGCAGTATTTT; cdr3_aa: CSVEDLPTSTDTQYF
clone_size: few; d_call: .; v_call: TRBV20-1; j_call: TRBJ2-7; cdr3_nt: TGCAGTGAGGCAACCGTGAACTACGAGCAGTACTTC; cdr3_aa: CSEATVNYEQYF
clone_size: many; d_call: .; v_call: TRBV6-6; j_call: TRBJ2-5; cdr3_nt: TGTGCCAGCACTCTAGGGGGGGAGACCCAGTACTTC; cdr3_aa: CASTLGGETQYF
clone_size: many; d_call: .; v_call: TRBV7-9; j_call: TRBJ2-3; cdr3_nt: TGTGCCAGCAGCTTATTGGGTCTCAGCACAGATACGCAGTATTTT; cdr3_aa: CASSLLGLSTDTQYF
clone_size: many; d_call: TRBD1; v_call: TRBV28; j_call: TRBJ2-7; cdr3_nt: TGTGCCAGCAGTTCCAACCCCGGGACAGTCTACGAGCAGTACTTC; cdr3_aa: CASSSNPGTVYEQYF
clone_size: many; d_call: TRBD2; v_call: TRBV5-1; j_call: TRBJ2-1; cdr3_nt: TGCGCCAGCAGCTTGGCCATAGCGGGGGCCCTGAACAATGAGCAGTTCTTC; cdr3_aa: CASSLAIAGALNNEQFF
clone_size: few; d_call: TRBD2; v_call: TRBV20-1; j_call: TRBJ2-1; cdr3_nt: TGCAGTGCTAGGAATAGCGGGAGCGCCTACAATGAGCAGTTCTTC; cdr3_aa: CSARNSGSAYNEQFF
clone_size: many; d_call: .; v_call: TRBV2; j_call: TRBJ2-7; cdr3_nt: TGTGCCAGCAGTGAAAGGACCAGGTACGAGCAGTACTTC; cdr3_aa: CASSERTRYEQYF
clone_size: few; d_call: .; v_call: TRBV5-1; j_call: TRBJ2-1; cdr3_nt: TGCGCCAGCAGCCGGGGGGCGGGGGTCTCCTACAATGAGCAGTTCTTC; cdr3_aa: CASSRGAGVSYNEQFF
clone_size: few; d_call: .; v_call: TRBV15; j_call: TRBJ2-7; cdr3_nt: TGTGCCACCAGCAGAGATAAGGCAGGGTGGTCCTACGAGCAGTACTTC; cdr3_aa: CATSRDKAGWSYEQYF
clone_size: many; d_call: .; v_call: TRBV28; j_call: TRBJ2-7; cdr3_nt: TGTGCCAGCAGCTTTGTTGGGGACGGGTCCTACGAGCAGTACTTC; cdr3_aa: CASSFVGDGSYEQYF
clone_size: many; d_call: .; v_call: TRBV25-1; j_call: TRBJ2-7; cdr3_nt: TGTGCCAGCAGCTCGACCGGGACCTACGAGCAGTACTTC; cdr3_aa: CASSSTGTYEQYF
clone_size: many; d_call: .; v_call: TRBV20-1; j_call: TRBJ1-4; cdr3_nt: TGCAGCCCCCGTGCTTTGGACGAAAAACTGTTTTTT; cdr3_aa: CSPRALDEKLFF